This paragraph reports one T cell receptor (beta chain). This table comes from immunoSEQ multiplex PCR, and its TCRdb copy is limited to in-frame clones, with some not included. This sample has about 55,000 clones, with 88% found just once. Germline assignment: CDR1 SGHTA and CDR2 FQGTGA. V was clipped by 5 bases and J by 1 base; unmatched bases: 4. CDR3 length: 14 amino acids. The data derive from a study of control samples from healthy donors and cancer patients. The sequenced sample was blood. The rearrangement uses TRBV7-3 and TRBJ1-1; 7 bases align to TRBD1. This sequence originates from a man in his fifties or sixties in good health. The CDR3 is CASSPGQANTEAFF. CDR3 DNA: TGTGCCAGCAGCCCTGGACAGGCGAACACTGAAGCTTTCTTT.